This T cell receptor (beta chain) originates from a study of T cell changes during pregnancy in multiple sclerosis. TCRdb's table, derived via immunoSEQ multiplex PCR, lists solely in-frame clones and lacks some. Among some 60,000 clones, less than 95% were seen once, and the ten largest hold about 7%. Trimming removed 5 bases from V and 2 bases from J, with 15 bases in between. Germline V lookup: CDR1 SGHNT, CDR2 YENEEA. This CDR3 has 16 amino acids. The receptor comes from a female donor in good health, enrolled as a control in a pregnancy study. The chain has TRBV11-3 and TRBJ2-2, with D tentatively TRBD2 (6 bases). The sequencing used peripheral blood, collected in the third trimester of pregnancy. In nucleotides, the CDR3 is TGTGCCAGCAGCGACCCTGGGCGGGGAAACACCGGGGAGCTGTTTTTT. It codes for CASSDPGRGNTGELFF. Using reference TRBV11-3 and TRBJ2-2 for the parts outside the CDR3, the full variable domain is EAGVVQSPRYKIIEKKQPVAFWCNPISGHNTLYWYLQNLGQGPELLIRYENEEAVDDSQLPKDRFSAERLKGVDSTLKIQPAELGDSAVYLCASSDPGRGNTGELFFGEGSRLTVL.